A selection of T cell receptor beta chains follows, all from one sample in a study of T cells in Graves' hyperthyroidism and ophthalmopathy. Using its own MiXCR run on the multiplex PCR reads, TCRdb lists one record per CDR3 protein. The sample has 450,000 to 600,000 distinct CDR3 sequences, just under 20% seen once. The sequenced material came from blood. The origin of the receptors is a man aged 35-49 years with Graves' ophthalmopathy. The CDR3 runs from the conserved cysteine through the conserved F or W. A D gene is named only where the DNA matches it firmly. Expanded clones get a size class; other rows say once, few or many, or leave the size out.

j_call clone_size cdr3_length v_call d_call cdr3_aa cdr3_nt
TRBJ2-2 few 16 TRBV24-1 NA CATSDEKGEKVGELFF TGTGCCACCAGTGATGAGAAAGGGGAGAAGGTCGGGGAGCTGTTTTTT
TRBJ1-5 many 16 TRBV6-1 NA CASSEHDRSGDQPQHF TGTGCCAGCAGTGAACACGACAGGTCGGGGGATCAGCCCCAGCATTTT
TRBJ2-2 few 13 TRBV20-1 NA CSARRGNTGELFF TGCAGTGCTAGACGGGGGAACACCGGGGAGCTGTTTTTT
TRBJ1-5 NA 15 TRBV11-2 TRBD1 CASSPGTGSVQPQHF TGTGCCAGCAGCCCAGGGACAGGGAGTGTGCAGCCCCAGCATTTT
TRBJ1-4 NA 14 TRBV29-1 NA CSVAGGRANEKLFF TGCAGCGTTGCGGGGGGTCGGGCTAATGAAAAACTGTTTTTT
TRBJ2-4 NA 16 TRBV14 TRBD1 CASSPRTGQGTNIQYF TGTGCCAGCAGCCCTAGGACGGGACAGGGTACAAACATTCAGTACTTC
TRBJ2-7 once 16 TRBV25-1 TRBD2 CASSLGWTSGDNEQYF TGTGCCAGCAGCCTGGGATGGACTAGCGGTGACAATGAGCAGTACTTC
TRBJ2-7 many 13 TRBV27 NA CASSPTDSYEQYF TGTGCCAGCAGCCCTACCGACAGCTACGAGCAGTACTTC
TRBJ1-4 NA 14 TRBV4-1 NA CASSLGGANEKLFF TGCGCCAGCAGCCTCGGGGGAGCTAATGAAAAACTGTTTTTT
TRBJ2-1 NA 14 TRBV20-1 TRBD2 CSAHRGGGANEQFF TGCAGTGCCCACCGGGGGGGGGGGGCCAATGAGCAGTTCTTC
TRBJ2-3 many 17 TRBV6-2/TRBV6-3 NA CASSYSRRNLALDTQYF TGTGCCAGCAGTTACTCGAGGCGCAACCTAGCCTTAGATACGCAGTATTTT
TRBJ1-1 many 13 TRBV5-1 NA CASMRAENTEAFF TGCGCCAGCATGAGGGCCGAAAACACTGAAGCTTTCTTT
TRBJ2-3 few 16 TRBV5-6 TRBD2 CASSSQTSGPRDTQYF TGTGCCAGCAGCTCGCAGACTAGCGGACCCCGAGATACGCAGTATTTT
TRBJ2-1 NA 14 TRBV3-1 NA CASSQGGLLGEQFF TGTGCCAGCAGCCAAGGCGGGCTGCTTGGGGAGCAGTTCTTC
TRBJ2-3 few 16 TRBV14 NA CASSPRGPSVADTQYF TGTGCCAGCAGCCCGAGGGGACCGTCGGTAGCGGATACGCAGTATTTT
TRBJ1-6 many 13 TRBV7-9 TRBD1 CASSWTGESPLHF TGTGCCAGCAGTTGGACAGGGGAATCACCCCTCCACTTT
TRBJ2-3 many 15 TRBV18 NA CASSQNAGAADTQYF TGTGCCAGCTCACAGAACGCTGGGGCAGCAGATACGCAGTATTTT
TRBJ2-1 few 16 TRBV20-1 TRBD2 CSARDPGGGSYNEQFF TGCAGTGCTAGAGACCCCGGGGGGGGCTCCTACAATGAGCAGTTCTTC
TRBJ1-2 many 16 TRBV6-6 TRBD1 CASSYANVKDRGGYTF TGTGCCAGCAGTTACGCCAACGTCAAGGACAGGGGCGGCTACACCTTC
TRBJ1-2 NA 14 TRBV5-1 NA CASSLETVSYGYTF TGCGCCAGCAGCTTGGAAACAGTAAGCTATGGCTACACCTTC
TRBJ2-4 NA 15 TRBV20-1 NA CSARPPDIFGNIQYF TGCAGTGCTAGACCCCCGGACATTTTCGGAAACATTCAGTACTTC
TRBJ2-7 many 17 TRBV7-8 TRBD1 CASSLVGGRTGHYEQYF TGTGCCAGCAGCTTAGTGGGGGGCCGGACAGGGCACTACGAGCAGTACTTC
TRBJ2-7 NA 14 TRBV20-1 TRBD2 CSARDPGGNYEQYF TGCAGTGCTAGAGACCCGGGGGGTAATTACGAGCAGTACTTC
TRBJ2-7 NA 16 TRBV18 TRBD2 CASPPELAGDSYEQYF TGTGCCAGCCCACCCGAACTAGCGGGGGATTCCTACGAGCAGTACTTC
TRBJ2-3 NA 14 TRBV4-2 NA CASSQASGRATQYF TGTGCCAGCAGCCAGGCAAGCGGCCGAGCGACGCAGTATTTT
TRBJ2-7 many 14 TRBV12-3/TRBV12-4 NA CASSSDTWLSEQYF TGTGCCAGCAGTTCTGACACTTGGCTCTCGGAGCAGTACTTC
TRBJ1-1 few 13 TRBV19 NA CASSMSMNTEAFF TGTGCCAGTAGTATGAGTATGAATACTGAAGCTTTCTTT
TRBJ2-2 few 15 TRBV20-1 TRBD2 CSAGWREGSGGELFF TGCAGTGCGGGGTGGCGGGAGGGCTCGGGCGGGGAGCTGTTTTTT
TRBJ2-3 many 17 TRBV7-9 TRBD2 CASSLERLAGDFDTQYF TGTGCCAGCAGCTTAGAAAGGCTAGCGGGAGATTTTGATACGCAGTATTTT
TRBJ2-3 many 16 TRBV18 NA CASSPPGTAGVDTQYF TGTGCCAGCTCACCACCGGGGACGGCCGGAGTAGATACGCAGTATTTT
TRBJ2-7 few 14 TRBV7-8 NA CASTVGPSIYEQYF TGTGCCAGCACCGTTGGGCCAAGTATCTACGAGCAGTACTTC
TRBJ2-1 NA 16 TRBV24-1 TRBD1 CATSEPGQGVANEQFF TGTGCCACCAGTGAGCCGGGACAGGGGGTTGCGAATGAGCAGTTCTTC
TRBJ1-2 few 15 TRBV6-1 TRBD1 CASSRQGAQVYGYTF TGTGCCAGCAGTCGGCAGGGGGCGCAGGTCTATGGCTACACCTTC
TRBJ1-5 NA 14 TRBV18 TRBD1 CASSRGTGDQPQHF TGTGCCAGCTCACGAGGGACAGGGGATCAGCCCCAGCATTTT
TRBJ1-2 NA 13 TRBV7-9 NA CASSLAGSRGYTF TGTGCCAGCAGCTTAGCCGGGAGTCGTGGCTACACCTTC
TRBJ2-7 few 16 TRBV9 TRBD2 CASSVGSSGDSYEQYF TGTGCCAGCAGCGTAGGGTCTAGCGGGGACTCCTACGAGCAGTACTTC
TRBJ1-2 NA 14 TRBV6-1 TRBD1 CASSEGTGLYGYTF TGTGCCAGCAGTGAGGGGACAGGGCTCTATGGCTACACCTTC
TRBJ2-7 few 18 TRBV18 NA CASSPIVRTSPLPYEQYF TGTGCCAGCTCACCGATTGTACGGACATCCCCTCTCCCCTACGAGCAGTACTTC
TRBJ2-1 many 16 TRBV2 TRBD2 CASSGIGGSSYNEQFF TGTGCCAGCAGTGGTATAGGCGGGAGCTCCTACAATGAGCAGTTCTTC
TRBJ2-7 many 16 TRBV28 TRBD2 CASSRPSGRGTYEQYF TGTGCCAGCAGCCGACCGAGCGGGAGGGGAACCTACGAGCAGTACTTC
TRBJ1-1 NA 17 TRBV10-3 NA CAISEPATGTLNTEAFF TGTGCCATCAGTGAGCCCGCTACCGGGACATTGAACACTGAAGCTTTCTTT
TRBJ1-2 many 15 TRBV11-2 NA CASSLGRSEGYGYTF TGTGCCAGCAGCTTAGGTCGCTCGGAGGGCTATGGCTACACCTTC